This TCR beta chain is from a study of blood T cell repertoires in COVID-19 (dated by TCRdb to between 2020 and 2021). About the study as a whole: Samples covering the acute and convalescent phases of COVID-19 were provided by collaborators in the United States, Italy and Spain. The material from the prospective study consisted of cDNA or gDNA derived from T cells, B-cell-depleted T cells, or PBMCs. The dataset comprised deeply sampled blood TCRbeta repertoires from subjects exposed to, actively infected with, or recovered from COVID-19. The repertoires were made available in a free public database intended to serve as a resource for research on the immune response to SARS-CoV-2. Samples came from the ongoing ImmuneRACE study (first 160 participants) plus 1,254 subjects from 6 global collaborators. Nearly every sample came with metadata listing a de-identified subject ID, COVID-19 status, age in years and sex. HLA class I and class II types, where available, came from metadata supplied by the sample provider rather than from assay-based typing.

Results the study describes overall, beyond this receptor: Clinical and demographic metadata were provided uncurated, with the amount varying by source and participant.

The CDR3 contains 13 residues, cysteine and phenylalanine counted. The entry retains the CDR3 DNA only, 39 bases that are in frame from base 1. Based on the germline V gene, the CDR1 and CDR2 sequences are SGHTA and FQGNSA. V lost 2 bases and J lost 4 bases, and the count of bases not matched to a germline gene is 2. TCRbeta CDR3 regions were amplified from genomic DNA by means of the immunoSEQ Assay, a bias-controlled multiplex PCR. The source study handled its data this way. Nucleated cell counts per sample were estimated from amplification of reference gene primers within the assay. To quantify the absolute abundance of each unique TCRbeta CDR3 rearrangement, sequence reads were collapsed and filtered. For each sample, productive Simpson clonality was calculated as the square root of Simpson's diversity index over productive rearrangements. Drawn from immuneACCESS, this table holds only the in-frame rearrangements with V and J called that TCRdb kept. Clones are partly lost; checked studies trace under half to an unresolved V gene and leave the rest unexplained. V, J and clone size derive from that table, while D and trimming were established from the DNA sequence. The sample yields hundreds of thousands of clones; nearly 90% were counted once. The ten most abundant clones make up 3% of the sample.

Whole blood was collected in K2EDTA tubes by collaborating institutions according to the institutions' own protocols. Collaborator samples were shipped for TCRbeta analysis as frozen whole blood, isolated PBMCs, or DNA extracted from either sample type. Regarding this clone: Its antigen is still unknown. The sample holds no much larger clone one base away, and base qualities are not on file.

The clonotype was recovered from a man aged 18-30 years with active or convalescent COVID-19. The specimen sequenced was peripheral blood. This chain is built from TRBV7-2 and TRBJ2-7; the central 7 bases match TRBD1. This receptor carries the CDR3 CASSLSRGYEQYF. The nucleotide sequence is TGTGCCAGCAGCTTAAGCAGGGGGTACGAGCAGTACTTC.